This is a list of T cell receptor beta chains from one sample in a study of blood T cell repertoires in COVID-19. Generated by immunoSEQ multiplex PCR, the TCRdb table keeps only in-frame clones and is missing some. In the table there are 200,000 to 300,000 clones, 70% to 90% of which are singletons. Sequenced input: peripheral blood. These receptors all stem from a man aged 30 to 45 with active or convalescent COVID-19. CDR3s include the opening cysteine and the closing phenylalanine or tryptophan. The D gene is left open where the match is weak. Rows give clone size only sometimes, using once, few, many, or a class for an expanded clone.

cdr3_nt: TGTGCCAGTAGTATGAGGGCACGAGAAGCTTTCTTT
cdr3_aa: CASSMRAREAFF
clone_size: .
j_call: TRBJ1-1
v_call: TRBV19
d_call: .
cdr3_length: 12

cdr3_nt: TGTGCCAGCAGCTTGGCCGGGGGGAGCTATGGCTACACCTTC
cdr3_aa: CASSLAGGSYGYTF
clone_size: few
j_call: TRBJ1-2
v_call: TRBV5-4
d_call: .
cdr3_length: 14

cdr3_nt: TGTGCCAGTAGTTCCGGCCCAGGGGGAGATAGTGGCTACACCTTC
cdr3_aa: CASSSGPGGDSGYTF
clone_size: .
j_call: TRBJ1-2
v_call: TRBV19
d_call: TRBD1
cdr3_length: 15

cdr3_nt: TGCAGTGCTAGTGGAATAGTTTCCTTTAGTGAGCAGTTCTTC
cdr3_aa: CSASGIVSFSEQFF
clone_size: .
j_call: TRBJ2-1
v_call: TRBV20-1
d_call: .
cdr3_length: 14

cdr3_nt: TGTGCCAGCAGTGAGAACAGGGGGGGACTGAACACTGAAGCTTTCTTT
cdr3_aa: CASSENRGGLNTEAFF
clone_size: .
j_call: TRBJ1-1
v_call: TRBV2
d_call: TRBD1
cdr3_length: 16

cdr3_nt: TGTGCCAGTAGTATAGATTCGGTCGCAGGGTCGAGCACAGATACGCAGTATTTT
cdr3_aa: CASSIDSVAGSSTDTQYF
clone_size: once
j_call: TRBJ2-3
v_call: TRBV19
d_call: .
cdr3_length: 18

cdr3_nt: TGTGCCTGGAAGGGGCTCTTAGGACAGGGGATTTACTATGGCTACACCTTC
cdr3_aa: CAWKGLLGQGIYYGYTF
clone_size: .
j_call: TRBJ1-2
v_call: TRBV30
d_call: TRBD1
cdr3_length: 17

cdr3_nt: TGTGCCAGCCAGTACCAACCTGGGAACACCGGGGAGCTGTTTTTT
cdr3_aa: CASQYQPGNTGELFF
clone_size: .
j_call: TRBJ2-2
v_call: TRBV7-2
d_call: .
cdr3_length: 15

cdr3_nt: TGTGCCAGTAGTATAGAAGGTCTGACAGGGGGCAGGAACATTCAGTACTTC
cdr3_aa: CASSIEGLTGGRNIQYF
clone_size: .
j_call: TRBJ2-4
v_call: TRBV19
d_call: TRBD1
cdr3_length: 17

cdr3_nt: TGTGCCAGCAGCCCCGCGGCAGGGGGATTCTACGAGCAGTACTTC
cdr3_aa: CASSPAAGGFYEQYF
clone_size: few
j_call: TRBJ2-7
v_call: TRBV27
d_call: TRBD1
cdr3_length: 15

cdr3_nt: TGTGCCAGCAGCCGCCGGGGGGAGCCTGAAGCTTTCTTT
cdr3_aa: CASSRRGEPEAFF
clone_size: few
j_call: TRBJ1-1
v_call: TRBV3-1/TRBV3-2
d_call: .
cdr3_length: 13

cdr3_nt: TGTGCCAGCAGCTACCCGGGGGGCGGCTACGAGCAGTACTTC
cdr3_aa: CASSYPGGGYEQYF
clone_size: .
j_call: TRBJ2-7
v_call: TRBV6-5
d_call: .
cdr3_length: 14

cdr3_nt: TGCGCCAGCAGTCAATCGAGGCGGGATAGCAATCAGCCCCAGCATTTT
cdr3_aa: CASSQSRRDSNQPQHF
clone_size: few
j_call: TRBJ1-5
v_call: TRBV23-1
d_call: .
cdr3_length: 16

cdr3_nt: TGTGCCAGCAGGCAGGCGGGCTACGAGCAGTACTTC
cdr3_aa: CASRQAGYEQYF
clone_size: .
j_call: TRBJ2-7
v_call: TRBV3-1/TRBV3-2
d_call: .
cdr3_length: 12

cdr3_nt: TGTGCCAGCAGCTCTCCTCCCCGGGGCTATGGCTACACCTTC
cdr3_aa: CASSSPPRGYGYTF
clone_size: once
j_call: TRBJ1-2
v_call: TRBV7-2
d_call: .
cdr3_length: 14

cdr3_nt: TGCGCCAGCAGCCCGACTAGCGGGGGGCCCCTTTACGAGCAGTACTTC
cdr3_aa: CASSPTSGGPLYEQYF
clone_size: .
j_call: TRBJ2-7
v_call: TRBV5-1
d_call: TRBD2
cdr3_length: 16

cdr3_nt: TGTGCCAGCAGCTTATTTACTCTCGGGCGGGGGGAAGATACGCAGTATTTT
cdr3_aa: CASSLFTLGRGEDTQYF
clone_size: .
j_call: TRBJ2-3
v_call: TRBV7-2
d_call: TRBD2
cdr3_length: 17

cdr3_nt: TGTGCCAGTAAGGTGACAGCCCTGAACACTGAAGCTTTCTTT
cdr3_aa: CASKVTALNTEAFF
clone_size: many
j_call: TRBJ1-1
v_call: TRBV19
d_call: .
cdr3_length: 14

cdr3_nt: TGTGCCAGCAGTTTAAACAGGGGTTACGAGCAGTACTTC
cdr3_aa: CASSLNRGYEQYF
clone_size: .
j_call: TRBJ2-7
v_call: TRBV27
d_call: TRBD1
cdr3_length: 13

cdr3_nt: TGTGCCAGCAGTGAACCGGTAGCGGGGGAGACCCAGTACTTC
cdr3_aa: CASSEPVAGETQYF
clone_size: .
j_call: TRBJ2-5
v_call: TRBV2
d_call: TRBD2
cdr3_length: 14

cdr3_nt: TGCAGTGCGGACAGTCATGGCTACACCTTC
cdr3_aa: CSADSHGYTF
clone_size: .
j_call: TRBJ1-2
v_call: TRBV20-1
d_call: .
cdr3_length: 10

cdr3_nt: TGTGCCAGCAGTGCTAGTGACAGAAAGAAGTATGGCTACACCTTC
cdr3_aa: CASSASDRKKYGYTF
clone_size: .
j_call: TRBJ1-2
v_call: TRBV6-2/TRBV6-3
d_call: .
cdr3_length: 15

cdr3_nt: TGTGCCAGCAGCTTAGCCGTTCGGAGGGTAGATACGCAGTATTTT
cdr3_aa: CASSLAVRRVDTQYF
clone_size: .
j_call: TRBJ2-3
v_call: TRBV7-2
d_call: .
cdr3_length: 15

cdr3_nt: TGTGCCAGCAGCTGGGGACAGGGGGCAGGAGAAGCTTTCTTT
cdr3_aa: CASSWGQGAGEAFF
clone_size: few
j_call: TRBJ1-1
v_call: TRBV7-2
d_call: TRBD1
cdr3_length: 14

cdr3_nt: TGTGCCTGGAGCAGGGGGACTAATGAAAAACTGTTTTTT
cdr3_aa: CAWSRGTNEKLFF
clone_size: .
j_call: TRBJ1-4
v_call: TRBV30
d_call: TRBD1
cdr3_length: 13

cdr3_nt: TGTGCCAGCAGCTTAGAACCAGGGGTGGAAGCTTTCTTT
cdr3_aa: CASSLEPGVEAFF
clone_size: .
j_call: TRBJ1-1
v_call: TRBV11-2
d_call: .
cdr3_length: 13

cdr3_nt: TGCGCCAGCAGCGATCCGGGACTAGGGTTAACCGAGGAGCTGTTTTTT
cdr3_aa: CASSDPGLGLTEELFF
clone_size: .
j_call: TRBJ2-2
v_call: TRBV5-1
d_call: TRBD2
cdr3_length: 16

cdr3_nt: TGTGCCAGCAGCTTAGTGGGGGGTAATGAAAAACTGTTTTTT
cdr3_aa: CASSLVGGNEKLFF
clone_size: .
j_call: TRBJ1-4
v_call: TRBV7-2
d_call: .
cdr3_length: 14

cdr3_nt: TGTGCCAGCAGCGTTGAGTACTACAATGAGCAGTTCTTC
cdr3_aa: CASSVEYYNEQFF
clone_size: .
j_call: TRBJ2-1
v_call: TRBV9
d_call: .
cdr3_length: 13

cdr3_nt: TGTGCCAGCAGTTATAAGGGATTGGGGGGTTCACCCCTCCACTTT
cdr3_aa: CASSYKGLGGSPLHF
clone_size: .
j_call: TRBJ1-6
v_call: TRBV6-5
d_call: .
cdr3_length: 15

cdr3_nt: TGTGCCAGCAGCAGGACAGGGGGGAACACTGAAGCTTTCTTT
cdr3_aa: CASSRTGGNTEAFF
clone_size: .
j_call: TRBJ1-1
v_call: TRBV7-3
d_call: TRBD1
cdr3_length: 14

cdr3_nt: TGTGCCATCAGTGAAGAGAACAATCAGCCCCAGCATTTT
cdr3_aa: CAISEENNQPQHF
clone_size: .
j_call: TRBJ1-5
v_call: TRBV10-3
d_call: .
cdr3_length: 13